The 4 T cell receptor beta chains listed next were all sequenced from one sample in a study of spatial heterogeneity in lung cancer. From the 5' RACE reads, TCRdb called clonotypes with MiXCR, one entry per CDR3 protein. Of about 47,000 distinct CDR3 sequences in the sample, 10% to 15% were seen once. Time point denoted: sample taken at primary tumor resection. Unsorted tumor, nontumor lung tissue or cryopreserved PBMC supplied the whole RNA. Sequenced material: PBMCs, taken at surgery. Every receptor here comes from a female donor with early-stage non-small cell lung cancer.

V is TRBV4-2 and J is TRBJ2-7, with D unclear. CDR1 and CDR2 (germline): LGHNA, YNFKEQ. This CDR3 region has 12 residues. The germline V and J ends were trimmed by 1 base and 6 bases, with 7 bases remaining between them. The CDR3 reads CASSQGLSEQYF. Here the CDR3 DNA reads TGTGCCAGCAGCCAAGGATTGTCCGAGCAGTACTTC.

A few counts support this clonotype. The rearrangement joins TRBV7-8 to TRBJ2-3; 11 positions agree with TRBD1. The J segment lost 6 bases and the V segment lost 5 bases, leaving 7 bases of the junction unmatched. This CDR3 is 15 amino acids long. Germline V gives CDR1 SGHVS, CDR2 FQNEAQ. Here the CDR3 DNA reads TGTGCCAGCAGCATTTACGGGACAGGGGGTGATACGCAGTATTTT. It encodes CASSIYGTGGDTQYF.

This clonotype was picked up many times. DNA for the CDR3: TGTGCCAGCAGTGGGTACGGGTTCTATGGCTACACCTTC. This sequence encodes CASSGYGFYGYTF. This chain connects TRBV2 to TRBJ1-2; no definite D call. CDR3 length equals 13 residues. The V and J ends lost 4 bases and 4 bases respectively, with 10 bases between them. The germline V gene has CDR1 SNHLY and CDR2 FYNNEI.

This clonotype appeared a few times. This sequence joins TRBV29-1 and TRBJ2-7; TRBD1 agrees at 9 bases. The CDR3 runs to 15 residues. The ends lost 4 bases at V and 1 base at J; junction bases unmatched: 8. In germline, CDR1 is SQVTM, CDR2 ANQGSEA. CDR3 coding DNA: TGCAGCGTTGTCCCGGACAGGGGATCATCCTACGAGCAGTACTTC. The encoded protein is CSVVPDRGSSYEQYF.